The T cell receptor (beta chain) described here comes from a study of molecular identifiers for immune sequencing clone quantification. Naive CD8 T cells, phenotype CD8+CD4-CCR7+CD45RA+, were sorted. Methods described previously, with TCR primers listed, were used for bulk TCR libraries. TCRdb re-derived calls from the PCR reads in MiXCR, one entry per CDR3 protein. This table holds about 500,000 distinct CDR3 sequences, 25% found once. Termini included, the CDR3 measures 12 amino acids. About this clonotype: Its specificity is not known. This may stem from a read error, because a much larger clone lies one nucleotide away. No conserved phenylalanine or tryptophan is present at the end of the CDR3, so a read error is the likely explanation. Because the CDR3's place on the DNA is in doubt, the DNA is left out and the CDR3 is given as listed by TCRdb.

The study, taken as a whole, reports: Identical TCR molecules can share a barcode, and this sharing could underestimate highly expanded clone sizes.

The chain couples TRBV5-3 to TRBJ2-7; TRBD1 is the table's D call and was not checked against the DNA. TRBV5-3 is sorted into the ORF group, with uncertain function. The receptor was derived from a human donor in good health. Some libraries in this study had Jurkat cell RNA spiked in. Material for sequencing was naive CD8+ T cells from blood, with Jurkat cell RNA spiked in. Noted subset: FACS-sorted CD8+CD4-CCR7+CD45RA+ naive T cells. The chain's CDR3 is CASSIGTGEGYS.